A selection of T cell receptor beta chains follows, all from one sample in a study of beta chain features in type 1 diabetes. TCRdb keeps only in-frame clones here, not all; method: immunoSEQ multiplex PCR. The table records some 350,000 clones, around 10% of them present only once. What was sequenced was central memory CD4+ T cells from blood. The receptor source for this set is a man aged 25-45 years with type 1 diabetes. Both conserved end residues are part of each CDR3. D genes are given only for firm matches. Only some rows state a clone size, as once, few, many or a class for expanded clones.

CDR3 protein: CSARQSLNTEAFF; CDR3 DNA: TGCAGCGCTAGACAGTCATTGAACACTGAAGCTTTCTTT; clone size: .; D gene: .; V gene: TRBV29-1; J gene: TRBJ1-1
CDR3 protein: CASSQDYQGSYEQYF; CDR3 DNA: TGTGCCAGCAGCCAAGATTATCAGGGAAGCTACGAGCAGTACTTC; clone size: few; D gene: .; V gene: TRBV4-2; J gene: TRBJ2-7
CDR3 protein: CASSFSGTEAFF; CDR3 DNA: TGCGCCAGCAGCTTTAGCGGCACTGAAGCTTTCTTT; clone size: .; D gene: .; V gene: TRBV5-1; J gene: TRBJ1-1
CDR3 protein: CASSDRGNEQFF; CDR3 DNA: TGCGCCAGCAGTGATCGGGGCAATGAGCAGTTCTTC; clone size: few; D gene: .; V gene: TRBV10-1; J gene: TRBJ2-1
CDR3 protein: CASSEAGIDRGTEAFF; CDR3 DNA: TGTGCCAGCAGTGAAGCGGGCATTGACAGAGGAACTGAAGCTTTCTTT; clone size: few; D gene: .; V gene: TRBV2; J gene: TRBJ1-1
CDR3 protein: CASSLKLAGDADTQYF; CDR3 DNA: TGTGCCAGCAGCTTGAAACTAGCGGGAGACGCAGATACGCAGTATTTT; clone size: few; D gene: TRBD2; V gene: TRBV5-4; J gene: TRBJ2-3
CDR3 protein: CASSPHSTPGGGEQFF; CDR3 DNA: TGTGCCAGCAGTCCACATTCAACACCGGGAGGGGGGGAGCAGTTCTTC; clone size: .; D gene: TRBD2; V gene: TRBV28; J gene: TRBJ2-1
CDR3 protein: CAWSGPRGGKLFF; CDR3 DNA: TGTGCCTGGAGTGGCCCCAGGGGCGGAAAACTGTTTTTT; clone size: .; D gene: .; V gene: TRBV30; J gene: TRBJ1-4
CDR3 protein: CAIRRQGSETQYF; CDR3 DNA: TGTGCCATCAGAAGACAAGGAAGCGAGACCCAGTACTTC; clone size: .; D gene: .; V gene: TRBV10-3; J gene: TRBJ2-5
CDR3 protein: CASSLDTRTEAFF; CDR3 DNA: TGTGCCAGCAGCTTAGACACCAGAACTGAAGCTTTCTTT; clone size: .; D gene: .; V gene: TRBV7-9; J gene: TRBJ1-1
CDR3 protein: CASSFGLAGAPYEQYF; CDR3 DNA: TGTGCCAGCAGCTTCGGCCTAGCGGGAGCCCCCTACGAGCAGTACTTC; clone size: .; D gene: TRBD2; V gene: TRBV7-9; J gene: TRBJ2-7
CDR3 protein: CASSPRDSRGYTF; CDR3 DNA: TGTGCCAGCAGCCCCAGGGATTCACGTGGCTACACCTTC; clone size: .; D gene: .; V gene: TRBV6-5; J gene: TRBJ1-2
CDR3 protein: CASSLARPYEQYF; CDR3 DNA: TGTGCCAGCAGCTTAGCTAGACCCTACGAGCAGTACTTC; clone size: few; D gene: .; V gene: TRBV11-2; J gene: TRBJ2-7
CDR3 protein: CASSLVGAGGAYEQYF; CDR3 DNA: TGTGCCAGCAGCTTAGTTGGAGCGGGAGGGGCCTACGAGCAGTACTTC; clone size: .; D gene: TRBD2; V gene: TRBV7-2; J gene: TRBJ2-7
CDR3 protein: CASSLFPGNTEAFF; CDR3 DNA: TGTGCCAGCAGCTTATTTCCGGGGAACACTGAAGCTTTCTTT; clone size: .; D gene: .; V gene: TRBV7-8; J gene: TRBJ1-1
CDR3 protein: CASSPKLPGTGVYEQYF; CDR3 DNA: TGTGCCAGCTCACCAAAGCTTCCCGGGACAGGGGTGTACGAGCAGTACTTC; clone size: few; D gene: TRBD1; V gene: TRBV18; J gene: TRBJ2-7
CDR3 protein: CASRSENYQMEQYF; CDR3 DNA: TGTGCCAGCAGATCAGAGAATTACCAGATGGAGCAGTACTTC; clone size: many; D gene: .; V gene: TRBV21-1; J gene: TRBJ2-7
CDR3 protein: CASSPQWGAGDTQYF; CDR3 DNA: TGTGCCAGCAGCCCCCAGTGGGGGGCCGGAGATACGCAGTATTTT; clone size: few; D gene: .; V gene: TRBV11-1; J gene: TRBJ2-3
CDR3 protein: CASSLALGSGYTF; CDR3 DNA: TGTGCCAGCAGCTTAGCGCTTGGGAGTGGCTACACCTTC; clone size: .; D gene: .; V gene: TRBV7-9; J gene: TRBJ1-2
CDR3 protein: CASSPPQGPYNEQFF; CDR3 DNA: TGTGCCAGTAGTCCGCCACAGGGACCCTACAATGAGCAGTTCTTC; clone size: few; D gene: .; V gene: TRBV19; J gene: TRBJ2-1
CDR3 protein: CASSPRTGTYEQYF; CDR3 DNA: TGTGCCAGCAGTCCCCGGACAGGGACCTACGAGCAGTACTTC; clone size: few; D gene: TRBD1; V gene: TRBV7-7; J gene: TRBJ2-7
CDR3 protein: CASSSAGMRGDEQFF; CDR3 DNA: TGCGCCAGCAGCTCTGCAGGGATGAGAGGGGATGAGCAGTTCTTC; clone size: many; D gene: .; V gene: TRBV5-1; J gene: TRBJ2-1
CDR3 protein: CSVEIGQGAGYTF; CDR3 DNA: TGCAGCGTGGAAATTGGACAGGGCGCTGGCTACACCTTC; clone size: .; D gene: TRBD1; V gene: TRBV29-1; J gene: TRBJ1-2